Judged by abundance, the clone carrying this TCR delta chain is medium-sized. TCRdb redid the clone calls on the RT-PCR reads with CATT. Found here are a few thousand delta-chain clones, more than 20% of them singletons; the top ten hold roughly 25%. CDR3 length: 17 amino acids. V was clipped by 1 base and J by 11 bases, with 28 bases between them. Germline V CDR1 and CDR2: GEAIGNYY, EKD. This sample is drawn from a study of gamma-delta T cells after stem cell transplantation. The sequencing sample was made of gamma-delta T cells. The J gene is TRDJ1, the V gene TRDV2; perhaps TRDD3 as D (5 bases). This TCR was sampled from a human donor. It is not recorded whose cells these are; they may come from a transplant donor. As DNA, the CDR3 is TGTGCCTGTGACACTTTATCTACCGGGGGGTTGGTGGATAGCCTCATCTTT. Protein sequence: CACDTLSTGGLVDSLIF.